A selection of T cell receptor beta chains follows, all from one sample in a study of blood T cells in healthy people across ages. TCRdb re-called the 5' RACE reads through MiXCR, storing one row per CDR3 protein. There are roughly 800,000 distinct CDR3 sequences in the sample; roughly 50% occur only once, and approximately 21% lies in the top ten. Specimen: blood. These receptors came from a man younger than 45 in good health. Both conserved end residues are part of each CDR3. The D gene is left open where the match is weak. Where a row states a size, it is once, few, many or the class of an expanded clone; other rows omit it.

V gene,J gene,D gene,clone size,CDR3 DNA,CDR3 protein
TRBV7-8,TRBJ1-2,NA,few,TGTGCCAGCAGCGCCCGGACGACCTACTATGGCTACACCTTC,CASSARTTYYGYTF
TRBV6-2/TRBV6-3,TRBJ2-7,NA,NA,TGTGCCAGCAGTTACAAAGGACATCTCCCATACTCCTACGAGCAGTACTTC,CASSYKGHLPYSYEQYF
TRBV28,TRBJ2-4,TRBD2,NA,TGTGCCAGCAGTTTAGGGGCGCGGGTGACTAGCGAGGCAGCCAAAAACATTCAGTACTTC,CASSLGARVTSEAAKNIQYF
TRBV13,TRBJ2-3,NA,NA,TGTGCCAGCAGCTCCCTAGGGGGAGATACGCAGTATTTT,CASSSLGGDTQYF
TRBV4-3,TRBJ2-1,NA,NA,TGCGCCAGCAGTATCGTGCGTGGCTCCTACAATGAGCAGTTCTTC,CASSIVRGSYNEQFF
TRBV29-1,TRBJ1-1,NA,few,TGCAGCGTTGAGGGTATGATGAACACTGAAGCTTTCTTT,CSVEGMMNTEAFF
TRBV20-1,TRBJ2-7,TRBD1,NA,TGCAGTGCTAGAGAAGGGCCCTGGACAGGTCGGTCCTACGAGCAGTACTTC,CSAREGPWTGRSYEQYF
TRBV6-6,TRBJ1-2,NA,few,TGTGCCAGCAACGAACAGGGTATCTATGGCTACACCTTC,CASNEQGIYGYTF
TRBV5-1,TRBJ2-5,NA,NA,TGCGCCAGCTATTCAAACGGAAACCAAGAGACCCAGTACTTC,CASYSNGNQETQYF
TRBV2,TRBJ2-1,TRBD1,NA,TGTGCCAGCAGGGACAGGAGCAATGAGCAGTTCTTC,CASRDRSNEQFF
TRBV20-1,TRBJ2-3,TRBD2,NA,TGCAGTGCTCCACCTAGCGGGAGTATAACAGATACGCAGTATTTT,CSAPPSGSITDTQYF
TRBV21-1,TRBJ2-7,NA,NA,TGTGCCAGCAGCACCTTATACAGGGCACTATACGAGCAGTACTTC,CASSTLYRALYEQYF
TRBV20-1,TRBJ2-3,TRBD2,NA,TGCAGTGCTAGAGTCGGAGCGGGGTCAGATACGCAGTATTTT,CSARVGAGSDTQYF
TRBV6-2/TRBV6-3,TRBJ2-2,NA,NA,TGTGCCAGCAGTCAAGCGCCCACCGGGGAGCTGTTTTTT,CASSQAPTGELFF
TRBV7-2,TRBJ2-7,TRBD2,NA,TGTGCCAGCAGCAGGGCCTCTAGCGGGGGATCCTACGAGCAGTACTTC,CASSRASSGGSYEQYF
TRBV7-2,TRBJ2-5,TRBD2,once,TGTGCCAGCAGCTTAGCGCTTGGGCGGGAGCTCCGGGATGAGCAGTACTTC,CASSLALGRELRDEQYF
TRBV20-1,TRBJ2-5,TRBD1,few,TGCAGTGCTAGACGGACAGGGTGGGAGACCCAGTACTTC,CSARRTGWETQYF
TRBV6-5,TRBJ1-4,TRBD1,NA,TGTGCCAGCAGGACAGGGGGCCCTAATGAAAAACTGTTTTTT,CASRTGGPNEKLFF
TRBV7-2,TRBJ2-3,TRBD2,NA,TGTGCCAGCAGCTTAGCGCTACTAGCGGGAGGCCGCCGCCATACGCAGTATTTT,CASSLALLAGGRRHTQYF
TRBV4-2,TRBJ2-5,TRBD2,few,TGTGCCAGCAGCCAAGATTACGGGGGGACCGAGACCCAGTACTTC,CASSQDYGGTETQYF
TRBV24-1,TRBJ2-7,TRBD2,NA,TGTGCCACCAGTGATTCTAGCGGGAGTTACGAGCAGTACTTC,CATSDSSGSYEQYF
TRBV6-2/TRBV6-3,TRBJ2-5,NA,once,TGTGCCAGCAGTTACTCACCCGGGGAGACCCAGTACTTC,CASSYSPGETQYF
TRBV5-1,TRBJ2-1,TRBD2,NA,TGCGCCAGCAGCAGCACTAGCGGGAGGCCCACGAATGAGCAGTTCTTC,CASSSTSGRPTNEQFF
TRBV20-1,TRBJ2-1,TRBD2,few,TGCAGTGCTCCGACTAGCGGGGTAGGGAATGAGCAGTTCTTC,CSAPTSGVGNEQFF
TRBV20-1,TRBJ2-7,TRBD2,NA,TGCAGTGCTAGTAGCGGGTGGCGATCCTACGAGCAGTACTTC,CSASSGWRSYEQYF
TRBV20-1,TRBJ2-1,NA,once,TGCAGTGCTACGCCCGGACAGCCCAATGAGCAGTTCTTC,CSATPGQPNEQFF
TRBV3-1,TRBJ1-2,TRBD1,NA,TGTGCCAGCAGCCACTGGGACAGGCTGGGGGATGGCTACACCTTC,CASSHWDRLGDGYTF
TRBV27,TRBJ1-2,NA,once,TGTGCCAGCAGTTTGATCGGCAGAGACTATGGCTACACCTTC,CASSLIGRDYGYTF
TRBV29-1,TRBJ2-5,NA,NA,TGCAGCGTTGGAGAACAGAAGCTATTCCAAGAGACCCAGTACTTC,CSVGEQKLFQETQYF
TRBV6-2/TRBV6-3,TRBJ1-6,TRBD1,NA,TGTGCCAGCTTTAGACCGGGACAGGGGAATTCACCCCTCCACTTT,CASFRPGQGNSPLHF
TRBV2,TRBJ1-2,NA,NA,TGTGCCAGCAGACCATCCTCTTTCCGGCAGGATTATGGCTACACCTTC,CASRPSSFRQDYGYTF
TRBV19,TRBJ2-3,NA,NA,TGTGCCACCGGAACCCGGGGTAGCACAGATACGCAGTATTTT,CATGTRGSTDTQYF
TRBV2,TRBJ2-2,TRBD2,NA,TGTGCCAGCAGAAAGCGGGAGCTCTCGGCCGGGGAGCTGTTTTTT,CASRKRELSAGELFF
TRBV20-1,TRBJ1-4,TRBD1,NA,TGCAGTGCTAGAGATGGGACAGACCCTAATGAAAAACTGTTTTTT,CSARDGTDPNEKLFF